A selection of T cell receptor beta chains follows, all from one sample in a study of blood T cell repertoires in COVID-19. Only in-frame clones appear in the TCRdb table, and some are missing; sequencing was by immunoSEQ multiplex PCR. The table has under 200,000 clones, about 86% seen once. The sample comprised peripheral blood. These receptors were collected from a man aged 55 to 70 with acute or convalescent COVID-19. Each CDR3 is given with its conserved first and last residue. The D gene is left open where the match is weak. Rows give clone size only sometimes, using once, few, many, or a class for an expanded clone.

clone size,V gene,D gene,J gene,CDR3 length,CDR3 DNA,CDR3 protein
NA,TRBV19,TRBD1,TRBJ2-7,16,TGTGCCAGTAGTACCGGACAGGGTATTCGGATGTACGAGCAGTACTTC,CASSTGQGIRMYEQYF
NA,TRBV7-9,NA,TRBJ1-6,14,TGTGCCAGCAGCCCGCGTGGGGCCAGTTCACCCCTCCACTTT,CASSPRGASSPLHF
once,TRBV28,NA,TRBJ1-2,15,TGTGCCAGCAGTCCCTCATCCGGGGGGGCGCATGGCTACACCTTC,CASSPSSGGAHGYTF
NA,TRBV4-1,NA,TRBJ2-7,15,TGCGCCAGCACCGCCGCCGGAGGGTACTCCTACGAGCAGTACTTC,CASTAAGGYSYEQYF
NA,TRBV28,NA,TRBJ2-5,13,TGTGCCAGCACAACAGGAACCCCAGAGACCCAGTACTTC,CASTTGTPETQYF
few,TRBV7-3,TRBD1,TRBJ2-6,18,TGTGCCAGCAGCTTAAGGGGGTCCGACAGGGCTGGGGCCAACGTCCTGACTTTC,CASSLRGSDRAGANVLTF
few,TRBV19,NA,TRBJ1-2,15,TGTGCCAGTAGTCCCCGGACAGACTTGGGGAGCGGCTACACCTTC,CASSPRTDLGSGYTF
NA,TRBV18,TRBD1,TRBJ2-1,16,TGTGCCAGCTCCCTTCCGGGACAGATGACCTACAATGAGCAGTTCTTC,CASSLPGQMTYNEQFF
NA,TRBV18,NA,TRBJ2-3,18,TGTGCCAGCTCACCATTGGCCGGGGGACTGAAGTTTACAGATACGCAGTATTTT,CASSPLAGGLKFTDTQYF
NA,TRBV6-1,NA,TRBJ2-7,15,TGTGCCAGCAGTGAAGTCTCAGGCCTTTCCTACGAGCAGTACTTC,CASSEVSGLSYEQYF
NA,TRBV5-8,NA,TRBJ2-1,12,TGTGCCAGCAGCCCAGGGTACAATGAGCAGTTCTTC,CASSPGYNEQFF
few,TRBV6-1,NA,TRBJ2-5,14,TGTGCCAGCAGTGAATACAGCGGCCGAGAGACCCAGTACTTC,CASSEYSGRETQYF
once,TRBV18,TRBD2,TRBJ2-6,16,TGTGCCAGCTCACCACCGTCGGGAGGTGGGGCCAACGTCCTGACTTTC,CASSPPSGGGANVLTF
NA,TRBV20-1,NA,TRBJ2-1,10,TGCAGTGCTAGTAAGGGGTGGCAGTTCTTC,CSASKGWQFF
NA,TRBV19,TRBD2,TRBJ2-7,22,TGTGCCAGTAGTATCCGGGGCGGTGTGGCTAGCGGGAGCCTTCAGAGCTCCTACGAGCAGTACTTC,CASSIRGGVASGSLQSSYEQYF
NA,TRBV5-6,NA,TRBJ2-1,16,TGTGCCAGCAGCTTGAAGGGTCAGGGATCCTACAATGAGCAGTTCTTC,CASSLKGQGSYNEQFF
NA,TRBV5-5,TRBD2,TRBJ2-5,16,TGTGCCAGCAGCTACCCTCTAGCGGGAGCTGGGGAGACCCAGTACTTC,CASSYPLAGAGETQYF
NA,TRBV11-2,TRBD1,TRBJ1-1,15,TGTGCCAGCAGCTTAGGCGTCAGGGGGCGTACTGAAGCTTTCTTT,CASSLGVRGRTEAFF
NA,TRBV14,NA,TRBJ1-1,12,TGTGCCAGCAGCTTACAGGGAGTACAGGCTTTCTTT,CASSLQGVQAFF
NA,TRBV9,TRBD2,TRBJ2-3,15,TGTGCCAGCAGCGTCCTAGCGGGAGGAGCAGATACGCAGTATTTT,CASSVLAGGADTQYF
NA,TRBV10-2,TRBD1,TRBJ1-5,17,TGCGCCAGCAGCCGGGACAGGGGGCGAGGGGGCAATCAGCCCCAGCATTTT,CASSRDRGRGGNQPQHF
NA,TRBV29-1,NA,TRBJ2-2,14,TGCAGCGTTGAAGATATGGCAGGGCCCAGGGAGCTGTTTTTT,CSVEDMAGPRELFF
once,TRBV3-1/TRBV3-2,NA,TRBJ1-1,13,TGTGCCAGCAGCGGACTAATGGGAACTGAAGCTTTCTTT,CASSGLMGTEAFF
NA,TRBV9,TRBD1,TRBJ2-7,13,TGTGCCAGCAGCGCAGGGACAGGCTACGAGCAGTACTTC,CASSAGTGYEQYF
NA,TRBV7-9,NA,TRBJ1-1,17,TGTGCCAGCAGCCAAACCCAGGGTTATGGAGCGAACACTGAAGCTTTCTTT,CASSQTQGYGANTEAFF
once,TRBV11-2,TRBD2,TRBJ2-2,15,TGTGCCAGCAGTCAGACTAGCGGCTACACCGGGGAGCTGTTTTTT,CASSQTSGYTGELFF
NA,TRBV19,NA,TRBJ1-1,12,TGTGCCAGTGGACACGGGGGGGGCTGGTCTTTCTTT,CASGHGGGWSFF
NA,TRBV3-1/TRBV3-2,NA,TRBJ1-3,12,TGTGCCAGCAGCCAAGGTTCAGGGTTCCGAAATTTT,CASSQGSGFRNF
many,TRBV27,NA,TRBJ1-4,13,TGTGCCAGCTCCCTGGAGGGAGGGGAAAAACTGTTTTTT,CASSLEGGEKLFF
NA,TRBV9,NA,TRBJ2-4,21,TGTGCCAGCAGCGCTAAAGGGAGTAGCTCTGAGTCCCGGGTAGCCAAAAACATTCAGTACTTC,CASSAKGSSSESRVAKNIQYF
many,TRBV1,NA,TRBJ1-5,16,TGCACCAGCAGCCAAGCGGTGGCAGGGGAGAATCAGCCCCAGCATTTT,CTSSQAVAGENQPQHF
NA,TRBV5-1,NA,TRBJ1-5,14,TGCGCCAGCAGCCCTGGCACAGCAAATCAGCCCCAGCATTTT,CASSPGTANQPQHF
NA,TRBV24-1,NA,TRBJ2-2,15,TGTGCCACCAGTGTGGGATCAGGGGACACCGGGGAGCTGTTTTTT,CATSVGSGDTGELFF
once,TRBV7-2,TRBD1,TRBJ2-7,14,TGTGCCAGCAGCTTAAGACAGGGGACCTACGAGCAGTACTTC,CASSLRQGTYEQYF
NA,TRBV19,NA,TRBJ1-1,13,TGTGCCAGTACCCCCCTCGGGAACACTGAAGCTTTCTTT,CASTPLGNTEAFF
NA,TRBV5-3,TRBD2,TRBJ2-1,19,TGTGCCAGAAGCTTGGGACTAGCGGGAGGGGACCCGGGCTACAATGAGCAGTTCTTC,CARSLGLAGGDPGYNEQFF
NA,TRBV3-1/TRBV3-2,TRBD2,TRBJ2-1,16,TGTGCCAGCAGCCAAGCCCTCCTAGCGGGAGGCAATGAGCAGTTCTTC,CASSQALLAGGNEQFF
NA,TRBV4-2,TRBD2,TRBJ2-7,12,TGTGCCAGCAGCCCCCGGGGGGGAGAGCAGTACTTC,CASSPRGGEQYF
NA,TRBV5-1,NA,TRBJ2-1,15,TGCGCCAGCAGCTTGGTGCCAGGGGAGGGCAATGAGCAGTTCTTC,CASSLVPGEGNEQFF
NA,TRBV5-1,TRBD2,TRBJ2-1,16,TGCGCCAGCAGCTTGGCATCCGCTAGCGGATACAATGAGCAGTTCTTC,CASSLASASGYNEQFF
NA,TRBV6-5,NA,TRBJ1-6,14,TGTGCCAGCACGGAGGGGACCTATAATTCACCCCTCCACTTT,CASTEGTYNSPLHF
NA,TRBV28,NA,TRBJ2-7,14,TGTGCCAGCAGCAAGGCCGGGATTTCCTACGAGCAGTACTTC,CASSKAGISYEQYF
NA,TRBV19,TRBD1,TRBJ1-4,14,TGTGCCAGTAGAAGGGGGCAGGCGGAAGAAAAACTGTTTTTT,CASRRGQAEEKLFF
NA,TRBV24-1,TRBD1,TRBJ1-1,12,TGTGCCACCAGCCAGACAGGGGCTGAAGCTTTCTTT,CATSQTGAEAFF